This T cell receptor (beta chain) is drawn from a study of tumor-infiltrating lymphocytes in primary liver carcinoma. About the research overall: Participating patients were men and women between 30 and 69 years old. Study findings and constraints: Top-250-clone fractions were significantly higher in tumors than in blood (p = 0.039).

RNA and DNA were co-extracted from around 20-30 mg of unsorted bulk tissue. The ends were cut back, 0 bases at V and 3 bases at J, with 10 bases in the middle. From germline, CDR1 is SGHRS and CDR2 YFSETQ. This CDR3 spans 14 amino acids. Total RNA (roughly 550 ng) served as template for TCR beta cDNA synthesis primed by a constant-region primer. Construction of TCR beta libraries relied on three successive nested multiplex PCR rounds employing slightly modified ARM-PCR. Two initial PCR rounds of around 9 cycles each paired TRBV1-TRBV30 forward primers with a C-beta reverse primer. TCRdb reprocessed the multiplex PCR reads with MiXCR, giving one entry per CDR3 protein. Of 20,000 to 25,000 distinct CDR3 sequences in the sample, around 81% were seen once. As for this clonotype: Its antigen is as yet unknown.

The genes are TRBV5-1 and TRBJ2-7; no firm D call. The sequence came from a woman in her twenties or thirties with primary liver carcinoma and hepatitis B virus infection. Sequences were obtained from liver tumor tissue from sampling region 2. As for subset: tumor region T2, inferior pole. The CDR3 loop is CASSLEDGNYEQYF. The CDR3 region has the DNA TGCGCCAGCAGCTTGGAAGATGGCAACTACGAGCAGTACTTC.